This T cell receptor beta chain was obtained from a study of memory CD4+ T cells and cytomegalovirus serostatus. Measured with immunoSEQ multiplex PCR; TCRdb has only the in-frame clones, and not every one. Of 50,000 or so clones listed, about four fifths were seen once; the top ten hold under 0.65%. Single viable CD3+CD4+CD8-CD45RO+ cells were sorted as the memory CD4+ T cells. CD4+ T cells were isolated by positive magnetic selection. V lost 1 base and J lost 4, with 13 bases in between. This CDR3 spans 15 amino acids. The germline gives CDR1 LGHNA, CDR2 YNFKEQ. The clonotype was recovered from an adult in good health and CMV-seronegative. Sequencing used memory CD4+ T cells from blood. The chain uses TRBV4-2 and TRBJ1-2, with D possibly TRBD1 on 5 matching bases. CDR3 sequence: CASSQAIGAGYGYTF. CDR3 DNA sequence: TGTGCCAGCAGCCAAGCGATCGGGGCCGGCTATGGCTACACCTTC.